The 3 T cell receptor beta chains given below trace back to one sample, sequenced in a study of CD8+ T cells in alopecia areata. Sequencing templates came from extracted RNA that was reverse transcribed into cDNA. Using immunoSEQ multiplex PCR, the repertoire was profiled, and TCRdb retains in-frame clones only, with some absent. This repertoire shows 150,000 to 200,000 clones, around 71% found once; its top ten account for approximately 10%. Specimen: CD8+ T cells sorted from blood, collected at week 0. All receptors derive from a human donor with alopecia areata.

The sample holds a few counts of this clone. This chain uses TRBV9 with TRBJ2-5, with D perhaps given as TRBD1 or TRBD2 (6 bases each). V was clipped by 5 bases and J by 5 bases, with 16 bases between them. This CDR3 has 14 residues. Germline V gene lookup returns CDR1 SGDLS and CDR2 YYNGEE. Written as DNA, the CDR3 is TGTGCCAGCAGGAAGGAGGGAACAGGGGAGACCCAGTACTTC. Its protein product is CASRKEGTGETQYF.

This chain uses TRBV7-2 with TRBJ1-2; D may be TRBD1 (6 bases). V lost 5 bases and J 4 bases, leaving 14 bases between the germline ends. CDR3 length: 14 residues. CDR1 and CDR2 from the germline V gene are SGHTA and FQGNSA. The CDR3 loop is CASSPRTEPYGYTF. The DNA for the CDR3 is TGTGCCAGCAGCCCCAGGACAGAACCCTATGGCTACACCTTC.

The V gene is TRBV27, the J gene TRBJ2-3; D gene uncertain. The CDR3 extends over 12 amino acids. Germline V lookup: CDR1 MNHEY, CDR2 SMNVEV (reference sequence). Trimming removed 9 bases at V and 3 bases at J, with 10 bases between. The CDR3 bases are TGTGCCAGTGTATCGGTAACAGATACGCAGTATTTT. Translation gives CASVSVTDTQYF.